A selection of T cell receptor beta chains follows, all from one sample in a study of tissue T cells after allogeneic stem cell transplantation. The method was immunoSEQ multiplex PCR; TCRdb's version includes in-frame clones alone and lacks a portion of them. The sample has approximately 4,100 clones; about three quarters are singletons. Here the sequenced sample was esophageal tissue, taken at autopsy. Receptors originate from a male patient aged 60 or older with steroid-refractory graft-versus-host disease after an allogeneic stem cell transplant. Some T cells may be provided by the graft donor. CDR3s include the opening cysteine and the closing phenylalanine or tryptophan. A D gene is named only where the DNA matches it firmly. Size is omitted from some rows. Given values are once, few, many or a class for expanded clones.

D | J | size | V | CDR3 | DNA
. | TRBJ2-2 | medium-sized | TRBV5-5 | CASSFPGELFF | TGTGCCAGCAGCTTCCCCGGGGAGCTGTTTTTT
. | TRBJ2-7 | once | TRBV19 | CASSLHPVYEQYF | TGTGCCAGTAGCCTCCACCCAGTGTACGAGCAGTACTTC
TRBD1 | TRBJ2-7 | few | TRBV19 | CASSQDTGAYEQYF | TGTGCCAGTAGCCAAGATACAGGGGCCTACGAGCAGTACTTC
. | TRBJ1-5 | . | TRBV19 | CASSPSPTGPLNSNQPQHF | TGTGCCAGTAGTCCCTCTCCCACAGGACCGCTAAATAGCAATCAGCCCCAGCATTTT
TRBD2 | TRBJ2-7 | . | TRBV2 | CASSEARGAGEQYF | TGTGCCAGCAGTGAAGCGCGGGGGGCCGGCGAGCAGTACTTC
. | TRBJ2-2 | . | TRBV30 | CAWSRGNTGELFF | TGTGCCTGGAGCAGGGGGAACACCGGGGAGCTGTTTTTT
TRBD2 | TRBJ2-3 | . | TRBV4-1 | CASSQDLAGGARTDTQYF | TGCGCCAGCAGCCAAGATCTAGCGGGGGGGGCTCGCACAGATACGCAGTATTTT
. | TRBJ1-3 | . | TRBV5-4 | CASSSDGNTIYF | TGTGCCAGCAGCTCAGATGGAAACACCATATATTTT
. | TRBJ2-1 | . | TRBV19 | CASGNTGEQFF | TGTGCCAGCGGGAACACAGGGGAGCAGTTCTTC
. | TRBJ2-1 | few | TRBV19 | CASSIGSRVAYNEQFF | TGTGCCAGTAGTATAGGCTCTCGGGTCGCCTACAATGAGCAGTTCTTC
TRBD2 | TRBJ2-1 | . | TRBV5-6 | CASSLFRAGARGEQFF | TGTGCCAGCAGCTTGTTTCGAGCGGGGGCGCGTGGAGAGCAGTTCTTC
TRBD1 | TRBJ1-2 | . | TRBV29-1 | CSVHRGENYGYTF | TGCAGCGTCCACAGGGGAGAGAACTATGGCTACACCTTC
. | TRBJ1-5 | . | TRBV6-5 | CASSYRPGDQPQHF | TGTGCCAGCAGTTACAGGCCAGGGGATCAGCCCCAGCATTTT
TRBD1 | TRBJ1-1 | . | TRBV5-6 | CASSPTGVTEAFF | TGTGCCAGCAGCCCAACAGGGGTCACTGAAGCTTTCTTT
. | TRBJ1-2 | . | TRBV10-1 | CALGGVRVGGYTF | TGCGCCCTTGGGGGGGTCCGGGTAGGGGGCTACACCTTC
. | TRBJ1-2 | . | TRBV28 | CASSFRPGGADYGYTF | TGTGCCAGCAGTTTCCGTCCTGGGGGGGCCGACTATGGCTACACCTTC
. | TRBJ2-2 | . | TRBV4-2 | CASSQDFWRAHRGAVF | TGTGCCAGCAGCCAAGATTTTTGGAGGGCGCACCGGGGAGCTGTTTTT
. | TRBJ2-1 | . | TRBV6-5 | CASTGNNEQFF | TGTGCCAGCACAGGGAACAATGAGCAGTTCTTC
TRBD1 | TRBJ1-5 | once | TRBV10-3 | CAIGQGPGQPQHF | TGTGCCATCGGACAGGGGCCCGGTCAGCCCCAGCATTTT
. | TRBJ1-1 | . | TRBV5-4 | CASSSVGDLNTEAFF | TGTGCCAGCAGCTCGGTAGGTGATTTGAACACTGAAGCTTTCTTT
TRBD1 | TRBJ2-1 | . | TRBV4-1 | CASQNDRANEQFF | TGCGCCAGCCAAAACGACAGGGCTAATGAGCAGTTCTTC
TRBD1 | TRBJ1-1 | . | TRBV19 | CASSMRGTGGATEAFF | TGTGCCAGTAGTATGAGGGGGACAGGGGGCGCGACTGAAGCTTTCTTT
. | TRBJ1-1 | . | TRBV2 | CASTSPDIVIGNTEAFF | TGTGCCAGTACCTCGCCGGACATCGTAATTGGGAACACTGAAGCTTTCTTT
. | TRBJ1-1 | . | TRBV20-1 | CSAAGPAEAFF | TGCAGTGCTGCCGGCCCCGCTGAAGCTTTCTTT
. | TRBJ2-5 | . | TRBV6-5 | CASRRRIQETQYF | TGTGCCAGCAGAAGACGGATCCAAGAGACCCAGTACTTC
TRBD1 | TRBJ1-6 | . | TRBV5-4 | CASSLGQGATYSPLHF | TGTGCCAGCAGCTTGGGACAGGGGGCAACCTATTCACCCCTCCACTTT
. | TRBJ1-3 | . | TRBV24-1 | CATSDPGIGNTIYF | TGTGCCACCAGTGATCCAGGGATCGGAAACACCATATATTTT
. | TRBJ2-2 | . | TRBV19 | CASSKPNTGELFF | TGTGCCAGTTCCAAACCGAACACCGGGGAGCTGTTTTTT
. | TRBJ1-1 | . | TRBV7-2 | CASLWGNSNTEAFF | TGTGCCAGCCTGTGGGGTAATTCGAACACTGAAGCTTTCTTT
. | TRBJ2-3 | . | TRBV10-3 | CAIRGAVSTDTQYF | TGTGCCATCCGGGGGGCGGTGAGCACAGATACGCAGTATTTT
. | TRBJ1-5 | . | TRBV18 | CASSPGQWFNQPQHF | TGTGCCAGCTCACCGGGCCAGTGGTTCAATCAGCCCCAGCATTTT